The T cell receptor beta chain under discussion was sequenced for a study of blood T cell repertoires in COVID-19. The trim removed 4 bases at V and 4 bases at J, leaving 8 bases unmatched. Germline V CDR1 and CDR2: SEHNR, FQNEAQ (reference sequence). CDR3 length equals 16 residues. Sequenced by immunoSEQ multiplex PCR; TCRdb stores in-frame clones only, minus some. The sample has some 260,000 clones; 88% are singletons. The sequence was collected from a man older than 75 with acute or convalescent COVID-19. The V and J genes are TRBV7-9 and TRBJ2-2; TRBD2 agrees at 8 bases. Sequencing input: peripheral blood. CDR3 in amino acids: CASSSAGTSRTGELFF. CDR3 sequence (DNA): TGTGCCAGCAGCTCCGCCGGGACTAGTCGCACCGGGGAGCTGTTTTTT.